There are a few counts of the clone carrying this TCR beta chain. Its antigen is currently unknown. The sample originates from a study of CD8+ T cells in alopecia areata. Whole-study findings and limits: Greater clonality was observed in lesional scalp samples, especially alopecia totalis/universalis, versus normal scalp. With one nonresponder, baseline CD8+ expansion's link to response remains uncertain.

The CDR3 totals 14 residues. Trimming cost V 0 bases and J 5 bases; bases outside gene matches: 4. The germline V gene encodes CDR1 MNHEY and CDR2 SVGAGI. Sequencing used cDNA as its template, made by extracting RNA and reverse transcribing it. The repertoire was sequenced with immunoSEQ multiplex PCR; TCRdb's copy has only in-frame clones and lacks some. The data hold 150,000 to 200,000 clones, with under 70% observed a single time. As for treatment: oral pan-JAK inhibitor, 5-10 mg twice daily. CD4+ and CD8+ T cells were sorted from PBMCs stained for CD3, CD4 and CD8. This chain joins TRBV6-5 and TRBJ2-7, with 7 nucleotides matching TRBD2. The TCR was taken from a human donor with alopecia areata. The material was CD4+ T cells sorted from blood, obtained at week 4, from a patient treated with tofacitinib. This CDR3 reads CASSYSRLAHEQYF. DNA for the CDR3: TGTGCCAGCAGTTACTCCAGACTAGCCCACGAGCAGTACTTC.